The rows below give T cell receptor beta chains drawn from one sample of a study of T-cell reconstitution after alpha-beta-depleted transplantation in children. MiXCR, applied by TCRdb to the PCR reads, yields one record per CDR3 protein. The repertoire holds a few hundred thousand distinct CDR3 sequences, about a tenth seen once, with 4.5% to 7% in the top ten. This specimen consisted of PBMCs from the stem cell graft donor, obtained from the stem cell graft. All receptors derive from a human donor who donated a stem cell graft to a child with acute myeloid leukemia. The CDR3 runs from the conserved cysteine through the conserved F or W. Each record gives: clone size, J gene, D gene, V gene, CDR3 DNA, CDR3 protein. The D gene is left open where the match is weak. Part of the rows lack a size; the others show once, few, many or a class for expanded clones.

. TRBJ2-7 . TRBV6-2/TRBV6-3 TGTGCCAGCAGTCCCAGGGTCGGGACCTACGAGCAGTACTTC CASSPRVGTYEQYF
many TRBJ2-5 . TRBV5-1 TGCGCCAGCAGCTTGTTGACAGGCCAAGAGACCCAGTACTTC CASSLLTGQETQYF
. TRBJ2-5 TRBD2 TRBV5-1 TGCGCCAGCAGTTCAGCGGGAGTAGAGACCCAGTACTTC CASSSAGVETQYF
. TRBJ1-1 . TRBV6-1 TGTGCCAGCAGTGAATACGAGCGAATCGAAGCTTTCTTT CASSEYERIEAFF
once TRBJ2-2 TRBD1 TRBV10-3 TGTGCCATCAGGAGGACAGGGGCCACCGGGGAGCTGTTTTTT CAIRRTGATGELFF
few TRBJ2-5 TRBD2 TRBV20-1 TGCAGTGCCATTTTGTGGTCGGGAGGGGAGACCCAGTACTTC CSAILWSGGETQYF
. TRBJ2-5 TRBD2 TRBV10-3 TGTGCCATCAGTGAGCGGGCTAGCGGGAGTGCAGTCGCCCAGTACTTC CAISERASGSAVAQYF
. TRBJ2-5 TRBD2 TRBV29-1 TGCAGCGTCGCCGTGCTAGCGGCCCAAGAGACCCAGTACTTC CSVAVLAAQETQYF
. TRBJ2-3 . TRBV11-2 TGTGCCAGCAGCTTATCACATAAGGATACGCAGTATTTT CASSLSHKDTQYF
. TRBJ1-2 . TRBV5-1 TGCGCCAGCAGCTTAGGTCGCAGCGGAGGGAGGAACTATGGCTACACCTTC CASSLGRSGGRNYGYTF
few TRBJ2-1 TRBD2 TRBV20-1 TGCAGTGCTAGAGATTGGGCTAGCGGGAGGTCCGTCAATGAGCAGTTCTTC CSARDWASGRSVNEQFF
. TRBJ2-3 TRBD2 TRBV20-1 TGCAGTGCAGCGAGACTAGCGGCAGCTTTTGATACGCAGTATTTT CSAARLAAAFDTQYF
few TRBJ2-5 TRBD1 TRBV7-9 TGTGCCAGCAGCCCGCGGCTCCTGGACAGGGTCGTCCAGACCCAGTACTTC CASSPRLLDRVVQTQYF
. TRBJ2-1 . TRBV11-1 TGTGCCAGCAGCCCACCAAGGGCTATAGGCCCCCAATACAATGAGCAGTTCTTC CASSPPRAIGPQYNEQFF
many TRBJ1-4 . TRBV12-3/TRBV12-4 TGTGCCAGCAGTTCCTCTGGGACGGAAAAACTGTTTTTT CASSSSGTEKLFF
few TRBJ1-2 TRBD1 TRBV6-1 TGTGCCAGCAGTGAAGGGGGGACAGGGGCGGATGGCTACACCTTC CASSEGGTGADGYTF
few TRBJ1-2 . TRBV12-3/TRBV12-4 TGTGCCAGCAGAGACAGGCCCTATGGCTACACCTTC CASRDRPYGYTF
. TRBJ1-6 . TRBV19 TGTGCCAGTAAATCCAGGGCCAATAATTCACCCCTCCACTTT CASKSRANNSPLHF
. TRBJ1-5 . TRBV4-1 TGCGCCAGCAGCCAATCCGGGACGGTTAGCAATCAGCCCCAGCATTTT CASSQSGTVSNQPQHF
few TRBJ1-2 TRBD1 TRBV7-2 TGTGCCAGCAGCTTAGATGGGGGACAGGGGTTGTATGGCTACACCTTC CASSLDGGQGLYGYTF
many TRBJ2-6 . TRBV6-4 TGTGCCAGCAGTGAGGGGGGATCCAGCTCTGGGGCCAACGTCCTGACTTTC CASSEGGSSSGANVLTF
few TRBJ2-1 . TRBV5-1 TGCGCCAGCAGCTTTCTAGAAGAGCAGTTCTTC CASSFLEEQFF
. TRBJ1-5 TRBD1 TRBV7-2 TGTGCCAGCAGCTTAGGACTGGGACAGATCAATCAGCCCCAGCATTTT CASSLGLGQINQPQHF
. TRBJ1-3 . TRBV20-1 TGCAGTGCTAGTTCCCGAAGAGCTGGCGACATATATTTT CSASSRRAGDIYF